The 32 T cell receptor beta chains presented below share a single source sample, sequenced in a study of blood T cell repertoires in COVID-19. Produced via immunoSEQ multiplex PCR; TCRdb's table is partial and in-frame only. The sample yields about 170,000 clones, about 83% seen once. The specimen was peripheral blood. These receptor sequences come from an older woman who had recovered from COVID-19.

The rearrangement joins TRBV5-8 to TRBJ1-5; D remains unclear. The CDR3 contains 15 residues. Trimming pared 7 bases from V and 0 bases from J, leaving 14 bases between. Per germline, CDR1 SGHTS and CDR2 YDEGEE. The CDR3 region is CASLREPYSNQPQHF. The CDR3 region has the DNA TGTGCCAGCTTAAGGGAGCCTTATAGCAATCAGCCCCAGCATTTT.

This clone was observed once. The chain is built from TRBV13 and TRBJ2-5; TRBD2 agrees at 9 bases. In germline, CDR1 is PRHDT, CDR2 FYEKMQ (reference sequence). The V segment lost 3 bases and the J segment 4 bases; nucleotides outside the gene matches: 6. CDR3 size: 15 residues. CDR3 residues: CASSLRLAGRETQYF. In DNA, the CDR3 is TGTGCCAGCAGCTTGCGGCTAGCGGGGCGAGAGACCCAGTACTTC.

Here the CDR3 DNA reads TGTGCCAGCAGCCAGGATAGCCGGCCAGGGCGCACAGATACGCAGTATTTT. Residues: CASSQDSRPGRTDTQYF. The chain recombines TRBV14 with TRBJ2-3; a weak D match, TRBD1 (5 bases). The CDR3 sequence is 17 residues long. The germline V gene encodes CDR1 SGHDN and CDR2 FVKESK. Deletions cut 3 bases from V and 1 base from J, with 17 bases between.

The chain combines TRBV11-2 with TRBJ2-1, with D perhaps TRBD2 (6 bases). CDR1 SGHAT and CDR2 FQNNGV come from the germline V gene. Trimming pared 5 bases from V and 9 bases from J, leaving 20 bases between. This CDR3 is 15 amino acids long. The CDR3, as DNA: TGTGCCAGCAGCCCCCTCGGGAGCCCCGGGGGTGAGCAGTTCTTC. This encodes CASSPLGSPGGEQFF.

This clone was observed a single time. This chain links TRBV18 with TRBJ2-7, with 7 nucleotides matching TRBD1. The length of the CDR3 is 16 residues. Trimming at V came to 2 bases and at J to 3 bases, leaving 10 bases not matched to a gene. Germline V gene data show CDR1 as KGHSH and CDR2 as LQKENI. This CDR3 is CASSPIRTGLIYEQYF. DNA of the CDR3: TGTGCCAGCTCACCAATCAGGACAGGCCTAATCTACGAGCAGTACTTC.

This clone was recorded once. The CDR3 coding sequence is TGTGCCAGCAGCCAGCCGGGACAGGGAGGAAACTATGGCTACACCTTC. Encoded protein: CASSQPGQGGNYGYTF. The chain uses TRBV6-6 and TRBJ1-2; 9 nucleotides align to TRBD1. Germline CDR1 MNHNY, CDR2 SVGAGI (reference sequence). The CDR3 contains 16 residues. Trimming at V came to 6 bases and at J to 2 bases, leaving 10 bases not matched to a gene.

V and J are TRBV14 and TRBJ1-1; TRBD1 matches 11 bases. Unmatched junction bases numbered 3, after V lost 0 bases and J lost 0 bases. Germline CDR1 and CDR2: SGHDN and FVKESK. There are 17 residues in the CDR3. CDR3 sequence: CASSQDQGQGVNTEAFF. Here the CDR3 DNA reads TGTGCCAGCAGCCAAGATCAGGGACAGGGGGTGAACACTGAAGCTTTCTTT.

This clone has just a few counts. The gene calls are TRBV5-1 and TRBJ2-3; D is perhaps TRBD2 (5 bases). V shed 0 bases and J shed 5 bases, with 7 bases lying between them. Germline V gene data show CDR1 as SGHRS and CDR2 as YFSETQ. This CDR3 contains 13 residues. The CDR3 coding sequence is TGCGCCAGCAGCTTGGACGGGGAAGATACGCAGTATTTT. This encodes CASSLDGEDTQYF.

The CDR3 loop reads CASTPGDRENEKLFF. CDR3 DNA: TGTGCCAGCACCCCAGGGGACAGGGAAAATGAAAAACTGTTTTTT. This chain connects TRBV7-9 to TRBJ1-4, with 9 bases lining up with TRBD1. From germline, CDR1 is SEHNR and CDR2 FQNEAQ (reference sequence). The CDR3 sequence is 15 residues long. V trimming: 7 bases; J trimming: 5 bases; junction bases outside the gene matches: 8.

The chain employs TRBV29-1 and TRBJ2-5; a weak D match, TRBD2 (5 bases). Germline assignment: CDR1 SQVTM and CDR2 ANQGSEA. Trimming took 7 bases from V and 4 from J, leaving 16 bases between them. This CDR3 contains 13 residues. The CDR3 reads CSARGPAGETQYF. In DNA form, the CDR3 reads TGCAGCGCCCGCGGACCGGCGGGAGAGACCCAGTACTTC.

This sequence joins TRBV6-5 and TRBJ1-5; the D is unclear. Germline V CDR1 and CDR2: MNHEY, SVGAGI. V was pared by 2 bases and J by 1 base, with 9 bases between. The CDR3 loop spans 15 amino acids. The DNA for the CDR3 is TGTGCCAGCAGTTACGCGCCCCTCAGCAATCAGCCCCAGCATTTT. Its translation is CASSYAPLSNQPQHF.

The chain recombines TRBV19 with TRBJ2-3; D gene ambiguous. CDR1 LNHDA and CDR2 SQIVND come from the germline V gene (reference sequence). Trimming shortened V by 10 bases and J by 4 bases, and 15 bases separated the two germline ends. The CDR3 runs 13 residues. CDR3 protein: CATARGGADTQYF. The CDR3, as DNA: TGTGCCACCGCCCGCGGCGGCGCAGATACGCAGTATTTT.

The chain carries TRBV3-1 (or the pseudogene TRBV3-2) and TRBJ1-1, with 8 bases fitting TRBD1. From germline, CDR1 is LGHDT and CDR2 YNNKEL (reference sequence). V lost 2 bases, J lost 12 bases, and 11 bases stayed unmatched. The CDR3 is 14 amino acids. CDR3 amino acids: CASSQKGAGGAPFF. The CDR3 nucleotides are TGTGCCAGCAGCCAAAAAGGGGCAGGGGGCGCCCCTTTCTTT.

The rearrangement joins TRBV5-4 to TRBJ2-1, with a tentative D call TRBD2 (5 bases). Trimming pared 1 base from V and 1 base from J, leaving 12 bases between. The CDR3 loop spans 16 amino acids. Looked up from germline, CDR1 is SGHNT and CDR2 is YYREEE (reference sequence). The CDR3 is CASSLWGSGSYNEQFF. CDR3 in DNA: TGTGCCAGCAGCTTGTGGGGATCGGGGTCCTACAATGAGCAGTTCTTC.

This chain uses TRBV9 with TRBJ2-2, with D maybe TRBD2 (7 bases). V gave up 6 bases and J gave up 4 bases, with 16 bases separating them. Germline V gene lookup returns CDR1 SGDLS and CDR2 YYNGEE. CDR3 length: 15 amino acids. The CDR3 sequence: CASTPWGGGTGELFF. CDR3 coding DNA: TGTGCCAGCACCCCATGGGGGGGCGGCACCGGGGAGCTGTTTTTT.

The chain is built from TRBV18 and TRBJ1-1; 8 positions agree with TRBD1. Germline V gene lookup returns CDR1 KGHSH and CDR2 LQKENI. The CDR3 runs to 14 residues. With 3 bases clipped from V and 0 bases from J, the junction kept 0 bases outside the gene matches. The CDR3 DNA sequence: TGTGCCAGCTCACCGGGACAGGTGAACACTGAAGCTTTCTTT. This codes for CASSPGQVNTEAFF.

The chain carries TRBV4-2 and TRBJ1-1, with D possibly matching TRBD1 (5 bases). V was trimmed by 0 bases and J by 10 bases, leaving 18 bases between them. The CDR3 loop spans 15 amino acids. Germline V CDR1 and CDR2: LGHNA, YNFKEQ. The DNA of the CDR3 is TGTGCCAGCAGCCAAGATCCCAGGGTCCTATATGGAGCTTTCTTT. As protein: CASSQDPRVLYGAFF.

V gene TRBV28 combines with J gene TRBJ1-2, with D possibly matching TRBD1 (6 bases). The CDR3 loop spans 13 amino acids. Germline CDR1 reads MDHEN; CDR2 reads SYDVKM. Trimming took 3 bases from V and 7 from J, leaving 12 bases between them. This chain's CDR3 is CASSLGQGFGYTF. The DNA for the CDR3 is TGTGCCAGCAGTTTGGGACAAGGCTTTGGCTACACCTTC.

The chain carries TRBV5-6 and TRBJ1-2, with TRBD1 identical over 8 bases. The trim removed 4 bases at V and 11 bases at J, leaving 7 bases unmatched. Germline assignment: CDR1 SGHDT and CDR2 YYEEEE. The length of the CDR3 is 12 residues. The CDR3 DNA reads as TGTGCCAGCAGCCGTTGGGGGGACAGGTACACCTTC. Protein sequence: CASSRWGDRYTF. Complete variable domain (other parts from reference TRBV5-6 and TRBJ1-2): DAGVTQSPTHLIKTRGQQVTLRCSPKSGHDTVSWYQQALGQGPQFIFQYYEEEERQRGNFPDRFSGHQFPNYSSELNVNALLLGDSALYLCASSRWGDRYTFGSGTRLTVV.

V is TRBV6-2 or TRBV6-3 and J is TRBJ2-4; 9 nucleotides line up with TRBD1. In germline, CDR1 is MNHEY, CDR2 SVGEGT. Trimming at V came to 5 bases and at J to 0 bases, leaving 8 bases not matched to a gene. This CDR3 contains 17 residues. The CDR3 is CASSVGQGRLAKNIQYF. CDR3 nucleotides: TGTGCCAGCAGTGTGGGACAGGGACGTCTAGCCAAAAACATTCAGTACTTC.

The rearrangement joins TRBV12-3 or TRBV12-4 to TRBJ1-1; D is ambiguous. This CDR3 is built from 13 residues. The V gene lost 6 bases and the J gene lost 1 base, with 9 bases spanning the gap. The CDR3 coding sequence is TGTGCCAGCAGCCCCGTCCCGAACACTGAAGCTTTCTTT. Its translation is CASSPVPNTEAFF.

V is TRBV27 and J is TRBJ2-7; TRBD2 matches at 7 bases. V gave up 4 bases and J gave up 0 bases; unmatched junction bases: 3. Germline CDR1 reads MNHEY; CDR2 reads SMNVEV (reference sequence). The CDR3 extends over 14 amino acids. The CDR3 loop reads CASSWEGSSYEQYF. CDR3 bases: TGTGCCAGCAGTTGGGAGGGCAGCTCCTACGAGCAGTACTTC.

The rearrangement joins TRBV5-4 to TRBJ2-2; TRBD1 aligns across 9 bases. The CDR3 spans 17 residues. The V gene end was trimmed by 4 bases and the J gene end by 6 bases; junction bases not matched to a gene: 13. The germline gives CDR1 SGHNT, CDR2 YYREEE (reference sequence). The CDR3 region is CASSALQGAVPAGELFF. In DNA, the CDR3 is TGTGCCAGCAGCGCCCTACAGGGGGCGGTCCCTGCCGGGGAGCTGTTTTTT.

The rearrangement uses TRBV5-1 and TRBJ1-4; 9 nucleotides agree with TRBD1. The CDR3 totals 17 residues. In germline, CDR1 is SGHRS, CDR2 YFSETQ. The V segment lost 5 bases and the J segment 2 bases; nucleotides outside the gene matches: 10. The DNA for the CDR3 is TGCGCCAGCAGAGAGAGGGACAGGGCGTCGACTAATGAAAAACTGTTTTTT. Translated: CASRERDRASTNEKLFF.

The chain combines TRBV10-3 with TRBJ2-3, with D possibly matching TRBD1 (6 bases). This CDR3 is 16 amino acids long. Germline CDR1 reads ENHRY; CDR2 reads SYGVKD. V was shortened by 5 bases and J by 0 bases, with 15 bases between the two germline ends. This CDR3 reads CAISSKRQASTDTQYF. The CDR3 nucleotides are TGTGCCATCAGTTCAAAACGACAGGCAAGCACAGATACGCAGTATTTT.

This clone came up a few times. The sample carries other DNA sequences with the same CDR3. The J gene is TRBJ1-1, the V gene TRBV10-3; the D is unclear. This CDR3 is 13 amino acids long. Per the germline V gene, CDR1 is ENHRY and CDR2 is SYGVKD. Between the trimmed V and J ends, which lost 4 bases and 0 bases, there was a span of 6 bases. This chain's CDR3 is CAISAGLNTEAFF. For the CDR3, the DNA is TGTGCCATCAGTGCCGGGTTGAACACTGAAGCTTTCTTT.

This clone turned up a few times. The gene calls are TRBV19 and TRBJ1-6, with 7 nucleotides matching TRBD1. Trimming at V came to 4 bases and at J to 14 bases, leaving 17 bases not matched to a gene. CDR3 length: 16 residues. CDR1 LNHDA and CDR2 SQIVND come from the germline V gene (reference sequence). The CDR3 loop reads CASSTPGQELWGSLHF. In nucleotides, the CDR3 is TGTGCCAGTAGTACCCCCGGACAGGAACTTTGGGGTTCCCTCCACTTT. Together with reference TRBV19 and TRBJ1-6, the CDR3 gives the full variable domain: DGGITQSPKYLFRKEGQNVTLSCEQNLNHDAMYWYRQDPGQGLRLIYYSQIVNDFQKGDIAEGYSVSREKKESFPLTVTSAQKNPTAFYLCASSTPGQELWGSLHFGNGTRLTVT.

This rearrangement joins TRBV5-1 to TRBJ1-1; D is unresolved. The CDR3 is made up of 15 amino acids. Germline CDR1 SGHRS, CDR2 YFSETQ. Trimming took off 0 bases at V and 0 bases at J, with 9 bases between the two ends. CDR3 DNA: TGCGCCAGCAGCTTGGGGTCAGGAATGAACACTGAAGCTTTCTTT. Its translation is CASSLGSGMNTEAFF. Using reference TRBV5-1 and TRBJ1-1 for the parts outside the CDR3, the full variable domain is KAGVTQTPRYLIKTRGQQVTLSCSPISGHRSVSWYQQTPGQGLQFLFEYFSETQRNKGNFPGRFSGRQFSNSRSEMNVSTLELGDSALYLCASSLGSGMNTEAFFGQGTRLTVV.

The rearrangement links TRBV19 to TRBJ1-1; D ambiguous. Germline V gene lookup returns CDR1 LNHDA and CDR2 SQIVND (reference sequence). The CDR3 is 13 amino acids. The V end was cut by 6 bases, the J end by 1 base, with 9 bases between. The CDR3 sequence is CASSFTENTEAFF. As DNA, the CDR3 is TGTGCCAGTAGCTTCACAGAGAACACTGAAGCTTTCTTT.

In this sample, this clone turned up a few times. Different DNA sequences within this sample yield the same CDR3. This chain joins TRBV28 and TRBJ1-2; D gene ambiguous. Trimming pared 1 base from V and 4 bases from J, leaving 4 bases between. The germline V gene has CDR1 MDHEN and CDR2 SYDVKM. The CDR3 is 12 amino acids. CDR3 amino acids: CASSLSGYGYTF. The CDR3 DNA follows: TGTGCCAGCAGTTTATCGGGCTATGGCTACACCTTC.

The CDR3 DNA reads as TGTGCCAGCTCAACGGGACTTAACTACGAGCAGTACTTC. It yields the protein CASSTGLNYEQYF. The V and J genes are TRBV18 and TRBJ2-7; TRBD2 might be the D (6 bases). Trimming pared 5 bases from V and 3 bases from J, leaving 11 bases between. The CDR3 consists of 13 residues. Germline V lookup: CDR1 KGHSH, CDR2 LQKENI.

The gene calls are TRBV19 and TRBJ2-1, with TRBD1 identical over 7 bases. V shed 4 bases and J 0 bases; nucleotides not matched to a gene: 18. The CDR3 has 20 amino acids. CDR1 and CDR2 (germline): LNHDA, SQIVND (reference sequence). CDR3 coding DNA: TGTGCCAGTAGTACCGACAGGGCGAGCGGTTCGCCCCCCTCCTACAATGAGCAGTTCTTC. It encodes CASSTDRASGSPPSYNEQFF.